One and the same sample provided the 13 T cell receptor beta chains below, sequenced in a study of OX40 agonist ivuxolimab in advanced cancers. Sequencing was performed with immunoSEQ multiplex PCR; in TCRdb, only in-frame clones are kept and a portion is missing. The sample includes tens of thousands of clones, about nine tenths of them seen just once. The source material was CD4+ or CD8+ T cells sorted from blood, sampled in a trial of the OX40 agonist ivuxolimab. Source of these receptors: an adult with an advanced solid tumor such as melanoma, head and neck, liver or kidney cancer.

The DNA of the CDR3 is TGTGCCAGCAGCTTGGGGAATGGGGTCCCAACTAATGAAAAACTGTTTTTT. This codes for CASSLGNGVPTNEKLFF. The chain uses TRBV7-8 and TRBJ1-4; no clear D. The CDR3 consists of 17 residues. V was shortened by 3 bases and J by 0 bases, with 14 bases between the two germline ends. CDR1 SGHVS and CDR2 FQNEAQ come from the germline V gene.

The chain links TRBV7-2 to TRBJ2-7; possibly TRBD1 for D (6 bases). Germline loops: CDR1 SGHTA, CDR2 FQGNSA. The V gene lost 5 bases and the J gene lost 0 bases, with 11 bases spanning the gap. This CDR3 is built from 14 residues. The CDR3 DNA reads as TGTGCCAGCAGCACCGGACAGAGCTCCTACGAGCAGTACTTC. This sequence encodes CASSTGQSSYEQYF.

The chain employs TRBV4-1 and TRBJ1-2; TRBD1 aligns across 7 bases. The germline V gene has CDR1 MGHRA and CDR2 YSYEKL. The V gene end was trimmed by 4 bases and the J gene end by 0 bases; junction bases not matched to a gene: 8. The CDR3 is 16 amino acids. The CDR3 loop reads CASSPEVQGPNYGYTF. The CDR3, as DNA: TGCGCCAGCAGCCCAGAAGTACAGGGGCCTAACTATGGCTACACCTTC.

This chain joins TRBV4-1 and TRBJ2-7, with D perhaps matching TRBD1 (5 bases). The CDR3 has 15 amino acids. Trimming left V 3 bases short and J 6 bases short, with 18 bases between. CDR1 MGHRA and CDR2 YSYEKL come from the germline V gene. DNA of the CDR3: TGCGCCAGCAGCCAGGGGCCCACCCCCTCTCTCGAGCAGTACTTC. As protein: CASSQGPTPSLEQYF.

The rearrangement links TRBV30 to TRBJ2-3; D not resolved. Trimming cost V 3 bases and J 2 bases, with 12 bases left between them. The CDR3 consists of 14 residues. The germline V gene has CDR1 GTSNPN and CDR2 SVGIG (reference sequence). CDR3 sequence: CAWRPIRDTDTQYF. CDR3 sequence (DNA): TGTGCCTGGAGGCCCATTAGAGACACAGATACGCAGTATTTT.

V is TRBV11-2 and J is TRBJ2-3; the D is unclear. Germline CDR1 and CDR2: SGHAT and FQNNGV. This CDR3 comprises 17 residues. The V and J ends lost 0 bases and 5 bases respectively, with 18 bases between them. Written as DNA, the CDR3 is TGTGCCAGCAGCTTAGATTTTTCGTTAACAGTTTTAGATACGCAGTATTTT. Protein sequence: CASSLDFSLTVLDTQYF.

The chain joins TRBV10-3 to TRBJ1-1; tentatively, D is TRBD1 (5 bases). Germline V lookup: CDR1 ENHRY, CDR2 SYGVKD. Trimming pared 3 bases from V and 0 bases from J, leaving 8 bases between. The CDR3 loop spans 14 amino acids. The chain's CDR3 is CAISDGTMNTEAFF. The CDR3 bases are TGTGCCATCAGTGACGGGACTATGAACACTGAAGCTTTCTTT.

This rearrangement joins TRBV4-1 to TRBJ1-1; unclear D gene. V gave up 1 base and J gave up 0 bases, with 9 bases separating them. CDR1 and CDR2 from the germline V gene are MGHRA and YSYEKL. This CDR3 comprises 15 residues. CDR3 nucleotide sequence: TGCGCCAGCAGCCAAGGAGGGCAGGTGAACACTGAAGCTTTCTTT. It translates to CASSQGGQVNTEAFF.

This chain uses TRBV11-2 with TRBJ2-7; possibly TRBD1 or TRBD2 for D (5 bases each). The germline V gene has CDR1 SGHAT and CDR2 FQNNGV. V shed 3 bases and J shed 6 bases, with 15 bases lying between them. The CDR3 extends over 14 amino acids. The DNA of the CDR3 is TGTGCCAGCAGCTTGGGGGTAGGATTGGTCGAGCAGTACTTC. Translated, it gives CASSLGVGLVEQYF. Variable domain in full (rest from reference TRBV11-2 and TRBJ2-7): EAGVAQSPRYKIIEKRQSVAFWCNPISGHATLYWYQQILGQGPKLLIQFQNNGVVDDSQLPKDRFSAERLKGVDSTLKIQPAKLEDSAVYLCASSLGVGLVEQYFGPGTRLTVT.

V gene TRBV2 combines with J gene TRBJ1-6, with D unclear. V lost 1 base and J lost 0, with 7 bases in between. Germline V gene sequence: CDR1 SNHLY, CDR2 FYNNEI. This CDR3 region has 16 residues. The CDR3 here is CASSEVWSSYNSPLHF. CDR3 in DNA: TGTGCCAGCAGTGAAGTCTGGAGCTCCTATAATTCACCCCTCCACTTT.

The CDR3 bases are TGTGTCAGAAGCTTTTCGGAGTGGGTCGAGGTATCCGAATCGGGCTACACCTTC. It encodes CVRSFSEWVEVSESGYTF. V is TRBV7-5 and J is TRBJ1-2. TRBV7-5 is a recognized pseudogene. This CDR3 comprises 18 residues.

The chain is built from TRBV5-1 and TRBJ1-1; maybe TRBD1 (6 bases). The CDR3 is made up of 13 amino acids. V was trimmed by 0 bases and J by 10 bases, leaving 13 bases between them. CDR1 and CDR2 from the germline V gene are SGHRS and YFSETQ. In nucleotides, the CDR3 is TGCGCCAGCAGCTTGGCGACAGGTGGTTTAGCTTTCTTT. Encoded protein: CASSLATGGLAFF.

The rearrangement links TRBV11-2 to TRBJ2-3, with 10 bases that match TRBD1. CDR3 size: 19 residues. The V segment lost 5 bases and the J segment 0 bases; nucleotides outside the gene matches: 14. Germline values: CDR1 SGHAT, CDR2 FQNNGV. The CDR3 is CASSGRTGGEPSSTDTQYF. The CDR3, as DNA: TGTGCCAGCAGCGGACGGACAGGGGGGGAACCATCTAGCACAGATACGCAGTATTTT.